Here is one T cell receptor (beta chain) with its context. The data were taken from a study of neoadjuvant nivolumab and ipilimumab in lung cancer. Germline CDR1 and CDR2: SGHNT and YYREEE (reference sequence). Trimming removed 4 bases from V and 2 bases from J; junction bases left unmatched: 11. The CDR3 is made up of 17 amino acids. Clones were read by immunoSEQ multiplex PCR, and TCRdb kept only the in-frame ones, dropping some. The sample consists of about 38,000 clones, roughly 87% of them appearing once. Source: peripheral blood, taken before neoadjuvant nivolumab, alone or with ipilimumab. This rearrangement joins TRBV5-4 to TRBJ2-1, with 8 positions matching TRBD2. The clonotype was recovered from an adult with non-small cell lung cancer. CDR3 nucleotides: TGTGCCAGCAGCCCCGTCGGGACTAGGCGCACCTACAATGAGCAGTTCTTC. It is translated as CASSPVGTRRTYNEQFF.